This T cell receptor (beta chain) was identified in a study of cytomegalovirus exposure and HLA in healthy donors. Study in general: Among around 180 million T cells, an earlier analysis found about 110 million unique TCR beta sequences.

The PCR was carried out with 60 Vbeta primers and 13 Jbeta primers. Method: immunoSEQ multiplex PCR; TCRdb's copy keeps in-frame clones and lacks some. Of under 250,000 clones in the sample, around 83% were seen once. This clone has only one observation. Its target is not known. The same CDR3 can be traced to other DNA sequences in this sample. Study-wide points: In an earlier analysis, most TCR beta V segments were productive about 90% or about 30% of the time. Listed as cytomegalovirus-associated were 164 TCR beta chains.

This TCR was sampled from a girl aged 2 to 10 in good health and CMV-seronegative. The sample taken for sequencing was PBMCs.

CDR3: CASSLTSGIYNEQFF. In DNA form, the CDR3 reads TGCGCCAGCAGCTTGACTAGCGGGATCTATAATGAGCAGTTCTTC. The chain joins TRBV5-1 to TRBJ2-1; TRBD2 agrees at 10 bases. V was pared by 1 base and J by 7 bases, with 5 bases of the junction left unmatched. Looked up from germline, CDR1 is SGHRS and CDR2 is YFSETQ. The CDR3 extends over 15 amino acids.